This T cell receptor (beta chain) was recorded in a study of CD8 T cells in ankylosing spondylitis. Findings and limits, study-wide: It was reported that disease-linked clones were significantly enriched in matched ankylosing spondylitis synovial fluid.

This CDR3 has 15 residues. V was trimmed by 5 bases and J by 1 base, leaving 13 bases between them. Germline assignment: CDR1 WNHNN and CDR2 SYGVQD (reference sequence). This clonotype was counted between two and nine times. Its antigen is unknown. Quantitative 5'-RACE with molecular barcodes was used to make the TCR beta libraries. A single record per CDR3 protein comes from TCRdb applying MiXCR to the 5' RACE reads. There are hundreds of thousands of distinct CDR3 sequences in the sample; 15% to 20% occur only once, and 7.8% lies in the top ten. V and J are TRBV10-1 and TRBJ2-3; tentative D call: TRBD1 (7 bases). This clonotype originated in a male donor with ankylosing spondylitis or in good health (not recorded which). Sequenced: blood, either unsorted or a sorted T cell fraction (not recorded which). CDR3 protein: CASSPGGFRTDTQYF. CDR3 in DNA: TGCGCCAGCAGTCCAGGGGGGTTTCGCACAGATACGCAGTATTTT.